This T cell receptor (beta chain) originates from a study of CXCR3-negative and CXCR3-positive naive CD8 T cells. About the study: The dataset comprises about 150 million TRB reads in total, with about 1.5 +/- 0.3 million reads per library. Study results and caveats: Higher TRB CDR3 hydrophobicity marked CXCR3-positive naive cells relative to CXCR3-negative naive cells. TRBV-TRBJ usage matched between naive CXCR3-negative and CXCR3-positive cells but not between memory cells.

CDR1 MGHDK and CDR2 SYGVNS come from the germline V gene. This CDR3 has 12 amino acids. UMI-labeled 5' RACE yielded the TRB cDNA libraries. For each CDR3 protein, TCRdb gives one entry from its re-call of the 5' RACE reads, without DNA. The sample data list about 150,000 distinct CDR3 sequences. Of note for this clonotype: No antigen is known for it.

Triplicate sorts of under 350,000 cells per CD8+ subset. CD45RO-CCR7+CD27+CD95- was the phenotype of naive CD8+ T cells. The TCR originated in a human donor in good health. Some clones in this sample may be carry-over from other donors' samples. Sequenced sample: naive CXCR3+ CD8+ T cells from blood. The subset was: CD45RO-CCR7+CD27+CD95- naive CD8+ T cells expressing CXCR3 (TNR3+). The chain has TRBV25-1 and TRBJ2-2; TCRdb indicates TRBD1, and absent DNA this call remains unverified. The CDR3 loop is CASGENTGELFF.